The 32 T cell receptor beta chains presented below share a single source sample, sequenced in a study of cytomegalovirus exposure and HLA in healthy donors. The study ran its PCR with 60 Vbeta and 13 Jbeta primers. Only in-frame clones appear in the TCRdb table, and some are missing; sequencing was by immunoSEQ multiplex PCR. The data contain about 130,000 clones, approximately 70% of them singletons. Sequenced: PBMCs. The receptors derive from an older woman in good health and CMV-seropositive.

The chain employs TRBV27 and TRBJ2-7; weak D call: TRBD2 (6 bases). Germline V CDR1 and CDR2: MNHEY, SMNVEV (reference sequence). This CDR3 is 14 amino acids long. V was pared by 8 bases and J by 5 bases, with 19 bases between. CDR3 region: CASSPWEVLNEQYF. The CDR3 DNA sequence: TGTGCCAGCTCTCCCTGGGAGGTTTTGAACGAGCAGTACTTC.

V gene TRBV28 combines with J gene TRBJ1-2; 7 nucleotides match TRBD1. This CDR3 region has 12 residues. Germline assignment: CDR1 MDHEN and CDR2 SYDVKM. With V trimmed by 8 bases and J by 7 bases, 7 bases remained unmatched. The CDR3 is CASLDRDGGYTF. The CDR3 DNA is TGTGCCAGCCTCGACAGGGATGGTGGCTACACCTTC.

The V and J genes are TRBV10-3 and TRBJ2-5; D possibly corresponds to TRBD1 (5 bases). Germline CDR1 ENHRY, CDR2 SYGVKD. V was shortened by 3 bases and J by 5 bases, with 10 bases between the two germline ends. The CDR3 covers 13 residues. For the CDR3, the DNA is TGTGCCATCAGTGACAGGGTGGCGGAGACCCAGTACTTC. Amino acids: CAISDRVAETQYF.

The chain combines TRBV18 with TRBJ1-3; D is perhaps TRBD1 (5 bases). The CDR3 sequence is 14 residues long. The V end lost 3 bases, the J end lost 3 bases, and 9 bases lay between the germline ends. The germline gives CDR1 KGHSH, CDR2 LQKENI. CDR3: CASSPPRVGNTIYF. The CDR3 bases are TGTGCCAGCTCACCGCCCAGGGTTGGAAACACCATATATTTT.

The V gene is TRBV5-6, the J gene TRBJ2-7; D may be TRBD1 (7 bases). V was cut by 2 bases and J by 3 bases, with 9 bases left in between. The length of the CDR3 is 13 residues. Germline V gene lookup returns CDR1 SGHDT and CDR2 YYEEEE. CDR3 region: CASSFQGGYEQYF. DNA of the CDR3: TGTGCCAGCAGCTTTCAGGGGGGCTACGAGCAGTACTTC. Together with reference TRBV5-6 and TRBJ2-7, the CDR3 gives the full variable domain: DAGVTQSPTHLIKTRGQQVTLRCSPKSGHDTVSWYQQALGQGPQFIFQYYEEEERQRGNFPDRFSGHQFPNYSSELNVNALLLGDSALYLCASSFQGGYEQYFGPGTRLTVT.

This sequence joins TRBV25-1 and TRBJ1-5; a weak D match, TRBD1 (6 bases). The V gene's germline CDR1 is MGHDK and CDR2 SYGVNS. The CDR3 length is 13 residues. The V gene lost 6 bases and the J gene lost 4 bases, with 10 bases spanning the gap. CDR3 loop: CASRGGPNQPQHF. The CDR3 region has the DNA TGTGCCAGCAGGGGGGGGCCAAATCAGCCCCAGCATTTT.

The V call is TRBV20-1, the J call TRBJ1-1; TRBD1 aligns across 11 bases. The CDR3 is 11 amino acids. CDR1 and CDR2 (germline): DFQATT, SNEGSKA (reference sequence). The CDR3 coding sequence is TGCAGGGGGACAGGGGGAACTGAAGCTTTCTTT. Protein product: CRGTGGTEAFF.

The chain uses TRBV28 and TRBJ2-5, with D maybe TRBD2 (6 bases). V was clipped by 11 bases and J by 3 bases, with 19 bases between them. The CDR3 has 14 residues. The V gene's germline CDR1 is MDHEN and CDR2 SYDVKM. In nucleotides, the CDR3 is TGTGCCTCAGCAGTTTGGCCGGGGGAAGAGACCCAGTACTTC. Amino acids: CASAVWPGEETQYF.

The gene calls are TRBV28 and TRBJ1-2, with D uncertain. The CDR3 runs 13 residues. Per the germline V gene, CDR1 is MDHEN and CDR2 is SYDVKM. Trimming cost V 6 bases and J 4 bases, with 12 bases left between them. The DNA for the CDR3 is TGTGCCAGCAGCCTACTGGCGGGCTATGGCTACACCTTC. It codes for CASSLLAGYGYTF.

The chain links TRBV6-1 to TRBJ1-5; D unclear. This CDR3 is 13 amino acids long. Germline CDR1 MNHNS, CDR2 SASEGT. Trimming removed 5 bases at V and 1 base at J, with 6 bases between. The CDR3 DNA sequence: TGTGCCAGCAGTCCCCAGAGCAATCAGCCCCAGCATTTT. Amino acids: CASSPQSNQPQHF.

V usage is TRBV11-3 and J usage is TRBJ1-1; D is undetermined. Germline loops: CDR1 SGHNT, CDR2 YENEEA. The V end lost 3 bases, the J end lost 1 base, and 6 bases lay between the germline ends. This CDR3 contains 13 residues. The CDR3 nucleotides read TGTGCCAGCAGCTTCACTCCGAACACTGAAGCTTTCTTT. Protein product: CASSFTPNTEAFF.

V usage is TRBV7-2 and J usage is TRBJ1-2; 8 positions match TRBD1. The V and J ends lost 4 bases and 4 bases, in that order; junction bases with no gene match: 5. The CDR3 is made up of 14 amino acids. In germline, CDR1 is SGHTA, CDR2 FQGNSA. The CDR3 spells CASSSGQGLYGYTF. CDR3 DNA sequence: TGTGCCAGCAGCTCCGGACAGGGACTCTATGGCTACACCTTC.

This clone was counted a few times. The chain couples TRBV20-1 to TRBJ1-1; D gene ambiguous. V gave up 6 bases and J gave up 5 bases, with 10 bases separating them. Germline V gene data show CDR1 as DFQATT and CDR2 as SNEGSKA (reference sequence). CDR3 length: 11 amino acids. The chain's CDR3 is CSARPGTEAFF. The CDR3 DNA reads as TGCAGTGCGAGACCGGGGACTGAAGCTTTCTTT.

This sequence joins TRBV6-5 and TRBJ1-1; unclear D gene. Per germline, CDR1 MNHEY and CDR2 SVGAGI. The CDR3 is made up of 14 amino acids. V was clipped by 6 bases and J by 4 bases, with 15 bases between them. The CDR3 protein is CASSPPGESTEAFF. CDR3 in DNA: TGTGCCAGCAGCCCTCCCGGGGAGAGCACTGAAGCTTTCTTT.

V gene TRBV6-5 combines with J gene TRBJ1-6, with unresolved D. This CDR3 spans 15 amino acids. Germline V lookup: CDR1 MNHEY, CDR2 SVGAGI. The V gene lost 5 bases and the J gene lost 2 bases, with 10 bases spanning the gap. The DNA of the CDR3 is TGTGCCAGCAGTCCCACAGCCACCTATAATTCACCCCTCCACTTT. Encoded protein: CASSPTATYNSPLHF.

The V gene is TRBV6-5, the J gene TRBJ2-3, with 7 bases matching TRBD1. V shed 5 bases, J shed 5 bases, and the junction held 10 bases outside the gene matches. Germline lookup yields CDR1 MNHEY and CDR2 SVGAGI. The CDR3 is 15 amino acids. CDR3 amino acids: CASSRGGSGEDTQYF. The CDR3 DNA follows: TGTGCCAGCAGTCGAGGGGGCTCTGGGGAAGATACGCAGTATTTT.

The chain recombines TRBV6-5 with TRBJ1-1; D is perhaps TRBD1 (5 bases). Germline V gives CDR1 MNHEY, CDR2 SVGAGI. There are 16 residues in the CDR3. V shed 4 bases and J shed 6 bases, with 21 bases lying between them. For the CDR3, the DNA is TGTGCCAGCAGTTTAATACAGGCCACTGGATTGGCTGAAGCTTTCTTT. Amino acids: CASSLIQATGLAEAFF.

Comments on this clone: Relative to the germline gene, one junction end is altered; a read error may explain this. The chain links TRBV13 to TRBJ1-2; 10 bases are a match to TRBD1. This CDR3 comprises 15 residues. Germline CDR1 PRHDT, CDR2 FYEKMQ (reference sequence). In DNA form, the CDR3 reads TGTGCCAGCAGCACAAGGGACAGGGGCTTGCATGGCTACGCCTTC. Translating gives CASSTRDRGLHGYAF.

This clone was counted a few times. This chain connects TRBV7-2 to TRBJ2-7; 9 nucleotides agree with TRBD1. The junction had 15 bases not matched to a gene; V was cut back by 7 bases and J by 5 bases. This CDR3 is built from 16 residues. Per the germline V gene, CDR1 is SGHTA and CDR2 is FQGNSA. CDR3 sequence (DNA): TGTGCCAGCATCGCCACAGGGGGCGCAGATAGGAACGAGCAGTACTTC. This sequence encodes CASIATGGADRNEQYF.

This clone was detected only once. The rearrangement joins TRBV5-1 to TRBJ2-7, with 8 bases that match TRBD1. Unmatched junction bases numbered 4, after V lost 5 bases and J lost 0 bases. The CDR3 spans 14 residues. Germline V gene sequence: CDR1 SGHRS, CDR2 YFSETQ. CDR3 in DNA: TGCGCCAGCAGACCGGGACAGGTCTCCTACGAGCAGTACTTC. Translating gives CASRPGQVSYEQYF.

The chain is built from TRBV6-5 and TRBJ2-7, with D hard to call. The CDR3 has 11 amino acids. V was cut by 5 bases and J by 7 bases, with 9 bases left in between. Looked up from germline, CDR1 is MNHEY and CDR2 is SVGAGI. CDR3 sequence (DNA): TGTGCCAGCAGTGAAGCGCGAGAGCAGTACTTC. Residues: CASSEAREQYF.

Here the CDR3 reads CASSSSLYNEQFF. In DNA form, the CDR3 reads TGTGCCAGCAGCTCCTCCCTCTACAATGAGCAGTTCTTC. This sequence joins TRBV7-2 and TRBJ2-1, with no clear D. The V end lost 4 bases, the J end lost 3 bases, and 7 bases lay between the germline ends. CDR1 and CDR2 (germline): SGHTA, FQGNSA. The CDR3 loop spans 13 amino acids.

Only one count was recorded for this clone. The chain carries TRBV5-1 and TRBJ1-1; 8 nucleotides line up with TRBD1. CDR1 SGHRS and CDR2 YFSETQ come from the germline V gene. This CDR3 has 16 residues. After removal of 0 bases from V and 5 bases from J, the junction contained 9 bases not matched to a gene. CDR3 DNA sequence: TGCGCCAGCAGCTTGGTCAGGGGGCGGGCGGGGACTGAAGCTTTCTTT. The encoded protein is CASSLVRGRAGTEAFF. The full variable domain, completed using reference TRBV5-1 and TRBJ1-1, is KAGVTQTPRYLIKTRGQQVTLSCSPISGHRSVSWYQQTPGQGLQFLFEYFSETQRNKGNFPGRFSGRQFSNSRSEMNVSTLELGDSALYLCASSLVRGRAGTEAFFGQGTRLTVV.

This clone has a handful of counts. Other DNA sequences in this sample translate to the same CDR3. V is TRBV5-8 and J is TRBJ2-1, with TRBD2 as a possible D gene (6 bases). V was clipped by 7 bases and J by 1 base, with 15 bases between them. This CDR3 spans 15 amino acids. Looked up from germline, CDR1 is SGHTS and CDR2 is YDEGEE. In nucleotides, the CDR3 is TGTGCCAGCCCCAAAGCGGGCTTGTCCTACAATGAGCAGTTCTTC. Translation gives CASPKAGLSYNEQFF.

V and J are TRBV6-4 and TRBJ1-2; TRBD1 is a possible D gene (5 bases). This CDR3 is 16 amino acids long. Looked up from germline, CDR1 is MRHNA and CDR2 is SNTAGT. The V gene lost 6 bases and the J gene lost 5 bases, with 22 bases spanning the gap. CDR3 region: CASRYSDQGFTYGYTF. DNA for the CDR3: TGTGCCAGCAGATACTCCGATCAGGGATTCACTTATGGCTACACCTTC.

The chain has TRBV7-2 and TRBJ1-2, with D unclear. Deletions cut 4 bases from V and 6 bases from J, with 18 bases between. Germline V gives CDR1 SGHTA, CDR2 FQGNSA. The CDR3 consists of 15 residues. This chain's CDR3 is CASSYPGLLSDGYTF. The CDR3 DNA sequence: TGTGCCAGCAGCTACCCTGGGCTGCTTAGCGATGGCTACACCTTC.

This sequence joins TRBV5-6 and TRBJ2-5, with 7 bases aligning to TRBD1. CDR3 length equals 14 residues. J was trimmed by 5 bases and V by 3 bases; bases with no gene match: 7. The germline CDR1 and CDR2 sequences are SGHDT and YYEEEE. The CDR3 is CASSSRGRGETQYF. The CDR3 nucleotides are TGTGCCAGCAGCTCTAGGGGGCGCGGGGAGACCCAGTACTTC.

V and J are TRBV6-5 and TRBJ1-2, with unresolved D. The CDR3 spans 14 residues. Germline V gene sequence: CDR1 MNHEY, CDR2 SVGAGI. Deletions cut 0 bases from V and 4 bases from J, with 9 bases between. Here the CDR3 reads CASSYSQDFYGYTF. CDR3 DNA sequence: TGTGCCAGCAGTTACTCGCAGGACTTCTATGGCTACACCTTC.

CDR3 amino acids: CASSLGQSNTGELFF. The CDR3 DNA reads as TGCGCCAGCAGCTTGGGACAGTCGAACACCGGGGAGCTGTTTTTT. The genes are TRBV5-1 and TRBJ2-2; a weak D match, TRBD1 (5 bases). The V and J ends lost 0 bases and 0 bases respectively, with 6 bases between them. Germline CDR1 SGHRS, CDR2 YFSETQ. The CDR3 has 15 amino acids.

A few counts support this clone. The chain joins TRBV10-2 to TRBJ2-1; TRBD2 agrees at 10 bases. Trimming cost V 0 bases and J 6 bases; bases outside gene matches: 5. This CDR3 region has 16 residues. Germline values: CDR1 WSHSY, CDR2 SAAADI. This CDR3 is CASSESEAGGFNEQFF. CDR3 coding DNA: TGCGCCAGCAGTGAGTCGGAAGCGGGGGGGTTCAATGAGCAGTTCTTC.

V usage is TRBV7-9 and J usage is TRBJ1-5; tentatively, D is TRBD1 (5 bases). In germline, CDR1 is SEHNR, CDR2 FQNEAQ (reference sequence). V lost 1 base and J 7 bases, leaving 11 bases between the germline ends. The CDR3 covers 14 residues. The CDR3 protein is CASSLVGGWQPQHF. The CDR3 DNA follows: TGTGCCAGCAGCTTAGTTGGGGGGTGGCAGCCCCAGCATTTT.

The chain couples TRBV7-9 to TRBJ1-1; D possibly corresponds to TRBD1 (5 bases). Germline CDR1 and CDR2: SEHNR and FQNEAQ (reference sequence). Trimming removed 5 bases from V and 0 bases from J, with 22 bases in between. The CDR3 is 18 residues long. CDR3 sequence reads: CASSQTWASSGMNTEAFF. The CDR3 region has the DNA TGTGCCAGCAGCCAGACGTGGGCCTCGTCAGGGATGAACACTGAAGCTTTCTTT.